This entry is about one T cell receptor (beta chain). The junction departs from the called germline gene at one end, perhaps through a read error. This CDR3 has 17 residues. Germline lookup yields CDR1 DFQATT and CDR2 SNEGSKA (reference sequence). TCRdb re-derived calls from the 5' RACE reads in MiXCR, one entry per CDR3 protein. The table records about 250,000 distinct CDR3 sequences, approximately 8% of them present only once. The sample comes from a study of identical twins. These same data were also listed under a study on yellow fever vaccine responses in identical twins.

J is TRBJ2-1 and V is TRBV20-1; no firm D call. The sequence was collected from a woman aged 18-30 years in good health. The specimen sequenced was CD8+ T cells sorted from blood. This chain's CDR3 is CCARDSRADSSYNEQFF. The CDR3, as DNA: TGCTGTGCTAGAGATAGTAGAGCAGATAGCTCCTACAATGAGCAGTTCTTC.